This TCR beta chain is drawn from a study of beta chain features in type 1 diabetes. Study-wide points: Across all four CD4+ subsets, people with type 1 diabetes showed modestly shorter TCRB CDR3s. For patients, the naive, central memory and Treg TCRB repertoires appeared more alike than for healthy donors.

This clone showed up just a few times. Its antigen is as yet unknown. The CDR3 runs 15 residues. CDR1 is LGHNA, CDR2 YNFKEQ, per germline. Trimming removed 1 base from V and 3 bases from J, with 12 bases in between. TCRB transcripts that were expressed got sequenced, as all of the isolated RNA had been reverse transcribed. Sequenced naive, central memory and regulatory T cell samples produced an average of roughly 3.5 million reads. The assay was immunoSEQ multiplex PCR, and TCRdb's table has in-frame clones only and misses some. The table has over 700,000 clones, roughly 15% seen once. Sorting based on CD45RO/CCR7/CD25/CD127/CD95/CD27 separated CD4+ naive, central memory, regulatory and stem cell-like memory cells.

This receptor was identified in a woman under 30 in good health. This sequence joins TRBV4-2 and TRBJ1-1; no reliable D call. Sample: naive CD4+ T cells from blood. CDR3 region: CASSQGGEYYTEAFF. The CDR3 DNA follows: TGTGCCAGCAGCCAAGGCGGGGAGTACTACACTGAAGCTTTCTTT.